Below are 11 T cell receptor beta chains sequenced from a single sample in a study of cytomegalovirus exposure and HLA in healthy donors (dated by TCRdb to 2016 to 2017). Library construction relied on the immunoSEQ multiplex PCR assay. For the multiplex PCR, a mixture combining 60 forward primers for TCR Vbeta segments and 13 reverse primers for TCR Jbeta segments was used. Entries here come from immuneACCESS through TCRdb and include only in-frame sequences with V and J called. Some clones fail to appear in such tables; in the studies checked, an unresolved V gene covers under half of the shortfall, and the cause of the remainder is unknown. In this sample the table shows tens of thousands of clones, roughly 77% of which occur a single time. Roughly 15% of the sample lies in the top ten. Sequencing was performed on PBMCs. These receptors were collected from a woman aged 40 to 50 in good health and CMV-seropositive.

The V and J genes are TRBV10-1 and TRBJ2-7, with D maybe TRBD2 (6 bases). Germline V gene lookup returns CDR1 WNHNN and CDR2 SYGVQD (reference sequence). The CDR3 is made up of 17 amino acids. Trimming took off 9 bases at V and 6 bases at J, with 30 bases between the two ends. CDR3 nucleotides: TGCGCCAGATCAAGGGCGCGTGCGGGACCGATTCCGGGCGAGCAGTACTTC. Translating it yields CARSRARAGPIPGEQYF.

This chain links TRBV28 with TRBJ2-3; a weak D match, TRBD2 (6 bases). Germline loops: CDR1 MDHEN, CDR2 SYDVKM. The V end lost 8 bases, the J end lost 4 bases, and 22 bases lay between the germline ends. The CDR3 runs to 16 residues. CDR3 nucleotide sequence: TGTGCCAGCCCCCCCCTGGGGGGTGGGAGCGCAGATACGCAGTATTTT. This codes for CASPPLGGGSADTQYF.

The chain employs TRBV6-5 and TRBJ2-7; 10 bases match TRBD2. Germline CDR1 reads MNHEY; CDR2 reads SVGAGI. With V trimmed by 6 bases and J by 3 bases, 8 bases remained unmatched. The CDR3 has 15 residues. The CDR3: CASRYALAGVYEQYF. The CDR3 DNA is TGTGCCAGCAGGTACGCGCTAGCGGGGGTCTACGAGCAGTACTTC.

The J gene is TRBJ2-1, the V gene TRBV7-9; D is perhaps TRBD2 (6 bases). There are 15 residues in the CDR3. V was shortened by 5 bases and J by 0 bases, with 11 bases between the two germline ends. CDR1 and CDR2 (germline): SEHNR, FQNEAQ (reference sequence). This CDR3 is CASSRSGYSYNEQFF. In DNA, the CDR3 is TGTGCCAGCAGCCGTAGCGGTTACTCCTACAATGAGCAGTTCTTC. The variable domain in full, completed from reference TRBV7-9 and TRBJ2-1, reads DTGVSQNPRHKITKRGQNVTFRCDPISEHNRLYWYRQTLGQGPEFLTYFQNEAQLEKSRLLSDRFSAERPKGSFSTLEIQRTEQGDSAMYLCASSRSGYSYNEQFFGPGTRLTVL.

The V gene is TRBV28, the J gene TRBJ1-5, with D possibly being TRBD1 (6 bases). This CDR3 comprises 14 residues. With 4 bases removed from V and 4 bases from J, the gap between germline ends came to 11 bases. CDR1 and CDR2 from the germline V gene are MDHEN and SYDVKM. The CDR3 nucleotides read TGTGCCAGCAGTTGGGGACACGCTAATCAGCCCCAGCATTTT. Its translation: CASSWGHANQPQHF.

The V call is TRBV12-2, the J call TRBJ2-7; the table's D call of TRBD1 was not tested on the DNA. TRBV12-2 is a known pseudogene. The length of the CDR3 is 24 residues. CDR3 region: CASRRIAGTGRFAATTPDLLEQYF. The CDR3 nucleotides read TGTGCAAGTCGCCGGATAGCCGGGACAGGGCGTTTCGCCGCTACCACGCCGGACCTTCTTGAGCAGTACTTC.

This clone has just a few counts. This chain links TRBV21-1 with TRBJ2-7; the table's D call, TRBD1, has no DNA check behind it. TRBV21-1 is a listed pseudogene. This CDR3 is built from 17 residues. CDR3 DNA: TGTGCCAGCAGCAAAGGGGGGACAGGGGATGATGCCTACGAGCAGTACTTC. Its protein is CASSKGGTGDDAYEQYF.

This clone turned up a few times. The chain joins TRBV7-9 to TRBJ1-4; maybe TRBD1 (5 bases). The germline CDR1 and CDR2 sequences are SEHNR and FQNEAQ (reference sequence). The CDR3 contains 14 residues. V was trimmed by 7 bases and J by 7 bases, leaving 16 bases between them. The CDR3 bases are TGTGCCAGCACCCCCACGGGGGGAGGTGAAAAACTGTTTTTT. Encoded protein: CASTPTGGGEKLFF.

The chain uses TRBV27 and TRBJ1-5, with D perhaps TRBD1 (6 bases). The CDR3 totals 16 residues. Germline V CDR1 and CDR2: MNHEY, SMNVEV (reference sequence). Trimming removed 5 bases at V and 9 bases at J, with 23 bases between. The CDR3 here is CASSGYDRTKRGPQHF. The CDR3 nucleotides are TGTGCCAGCAGTGGCTATGACAGGACGAAACGCGGGCCCCAGCATTTT.

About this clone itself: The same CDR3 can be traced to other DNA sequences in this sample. CDR3 loop: CASSLPADEQYF. DNA of the CDR3: TGTGCCAGCAGCCTACCCGCGGACGAGCAGTACTTC. The gene calls are TRBV7-9 and TRBJ2-7; D gene ambiguous. This CDR3 contains 12 residues. V was trimmed by 5 bases and J by 5 bases, leaving 10 bases between them. CDR1 and CDR2 from the germline V gene are SEHNR and FQNEAQ (reference sequence). Together with reference TRBV7-9 and TRBJ2-7, the CDR3 gives the full variable domain: DTGVSQNPRHKITKRGQNVTFRCDPISEHNRLYWYRQTLGQGPEFLTYFQNEAQLEKSRLLSDRFSAERPKGSFSTLEIQRTEQGDSAMYLCASSLPADEQYFGPGTRLTVT.

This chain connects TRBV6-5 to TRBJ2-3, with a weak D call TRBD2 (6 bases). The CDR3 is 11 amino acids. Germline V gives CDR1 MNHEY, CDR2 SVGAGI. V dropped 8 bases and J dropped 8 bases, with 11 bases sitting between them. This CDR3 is CASEMGGTQYF. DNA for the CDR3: TGTGCCAGCGAGATGGGGGGTACGCAGTATTTT.